This T cell receptor beta chain was documented in a study of identical twins. This clonotype was seen at least ten times. Its antigen is undetermined. TCRdb reanalysed the 5' RACE reads using MiXCR and keeps one entry per CDR3 protein. Of 200,000 to 300,000 distinct CDR3 sequences listed, roughly 7% were seen once; the top ten hold approximately 3.7%. Study-level findings and limits: Excess sharing between twins was weaker in beta out-of-frame sequences.

These same records also appear under a second study, on yellow fever vaccine responses in identical twins.

The origin of this receptor is a woman between 18 and 30 years old in good health. The sample was memory (CD45RO+) T cells sorted from blood.

The CDR3 protein is CASSPGPGSLGYTF. The CDR3 DNA sequence: TGCGCCAGCAGCCCGGGGCCAGGATCGTTGGGCTACACCTTC. The rearrangement joins TRBV5-1 to TRBJ1-2, with D perhaps TRBD1 (5 bases). Deletions cut 4 bases from V and 8 bases from J, with 18 bases between. The CDR3 runs 14 residues. CDR1 is SGHRS, CDR2 YFSETQ, per germline.